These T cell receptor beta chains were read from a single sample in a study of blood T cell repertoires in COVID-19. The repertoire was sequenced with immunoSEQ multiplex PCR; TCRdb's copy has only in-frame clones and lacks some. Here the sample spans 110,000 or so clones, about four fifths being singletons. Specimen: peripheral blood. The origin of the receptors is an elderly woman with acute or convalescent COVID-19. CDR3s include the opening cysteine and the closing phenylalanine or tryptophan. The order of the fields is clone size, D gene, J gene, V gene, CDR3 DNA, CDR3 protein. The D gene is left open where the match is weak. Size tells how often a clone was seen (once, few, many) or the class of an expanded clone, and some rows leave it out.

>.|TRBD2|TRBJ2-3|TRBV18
TGTGCCAGCTCATCGACCGGGACTAGCTTGTCAGATACGCAGTATTTT
CASSSTGTSLSDTQYF
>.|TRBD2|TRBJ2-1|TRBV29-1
TGCAGCGTTGAACTAGCGGGGGGATCCAATGAGCAGTTCTTC
CSVELAGGSNEQFF
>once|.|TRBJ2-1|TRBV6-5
TGTGCCAGCAGTTATCGAGGCGATGAGCAGTTCTTC
CASSYRGDEQFF
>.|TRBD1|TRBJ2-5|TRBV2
TGTGCCAGCATCTGGGACAGATCAGGAGAGACCCAGTACTTC
CASIWDRSGETQYF
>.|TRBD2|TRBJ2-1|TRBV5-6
TGTGCCAGCAGCTTGGCCGAAGCGGGAGGGTATGGTGAGCAGTTCTTC
CASSLAEAGGYGEQFF
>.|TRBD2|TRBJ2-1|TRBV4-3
TGCGCCAGCAGCCAAGTTACGGGAGGGGGCTACAATGAGCAGTTCTTC
CASSQVTGGGYNEQFF
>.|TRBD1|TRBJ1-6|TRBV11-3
TGTGCCAGCAGCGAGGGACAGGGTCATTCACCCCTCCACTTT
CASSEGQGHSPLHF
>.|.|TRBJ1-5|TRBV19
TGTGCCAGTAGTATACAGGTGGGGCCGCTGGGACCCCAGCATTTT
CASSIQVGPLGPQHF
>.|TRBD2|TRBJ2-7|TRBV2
TGTGCCAGTCGGGAGGAGGTGAGCTCCTACGAGCAGTACTTC
CASREEVSSYEQYF
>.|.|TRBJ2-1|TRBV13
TGTGCCAGCAGCCCTACCGGGACTCCTAGCTCACCCTACAATGAGCAGTTCTTC
CASSPTGTPSSPYNEQFF
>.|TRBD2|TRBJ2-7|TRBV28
TGTGCCAGCCGAGCGGGAGGGCCTCGCTACGAGCAGTACTTC
CASRAGGPRYEQYF
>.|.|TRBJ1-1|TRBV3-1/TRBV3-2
TGTGCCAGCAGCCAATTAGAGGGGAACACTGAAGCTTTCTTT
CASSQLEGNTEAFF
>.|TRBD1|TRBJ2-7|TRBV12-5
TGTGCTAGTGGTTTCCTCCCCCGGGACAGGGAGTACGAGCAGTACTTC
CASGFLPRDREYEQYF
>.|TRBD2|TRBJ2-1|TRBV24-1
TGTGCCACCAGTTTAAGCGGGAGAGCTGGGCAGTTCTTC
CATSLSGRAGQFF
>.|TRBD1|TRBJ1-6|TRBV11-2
TGTGCCAGCAGCTTCGTGTTGGGACAGACGAATTCACCCCTCCACTTT
CASSFVLGQTNSPLHF
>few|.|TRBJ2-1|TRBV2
TGTGCCAAAGGAGCGGTCTCCTACAATGAGCAGTTCTTC
CAKGAVSYNEQFF